These 24 T cell receptor beta chains were all obtained from the same sample, sequenced in a study of blood T cell repertoires in COVID-19. Method: immunoSEQ multiplex PCR; TCRdb's copy keeps in-frame clones and lacks some. This sample has 350,000 to 450,000 clones, with 85% found just once. Sequenced input: peripheral blood. All receptors come from a woman aged 18-29 years with acute or convalescent COVID-19.

The CDR3 loop is CASSAATGAGTGELFF. The CDR3 bases are TGTGCCAGCAGTGCTGCGACAGGGGCGGGCACCGGGGAGCTGTTTTTT. The chain carries TRBV25-1 and TRBJ2-2, with 8 bases identical to TRBD1. The J segment lost 4 bases and the V segment lost 4 bases, leaving 8 bases of the junction unmatched. This CDR3 comprises 16 residues. In germline, CDR1 is MGHDK, CDR2 SYGVNS.

The chain's CDR3 is CASRAGLNSPLHF. The CDR3 DNA reads as TGTGCCAGCAGGGCGGGCCTTAATTCACCCCTCCACTTT. This rearrangement joins TRBV6-5 to TRBJ1-6; D unclear. The CDR3 is 13 residues long. Trimming took off 6 bases at V and 6 bases at J, with 9 bases between the two ends. Germline assignment: CDR1 MNHEY and CDR2 SVGAGI.

The chain combines TRBV12-5 with TRBJ2-7; D may be TRBD2 (6 bases). V dropped 9 bases and J dropped 5 bases, with 11 bases sitting between them. Germline V lookup: CDR1 LGHNT, CDR2 FRNRAP. This CDR3 spans 11 amino acids. DNA for the CDR3: TGTGCTAGCGCCTCGGGAGACGAGCAGTACTTC. Encoded protein: CASASGDEQYF.

The gene calls are TRBV18 and TRBJ2-2, with D uncertain. Germline V gene sequence: CDR1 KGHSH, CDR2 LQKENI. Trimming removed 2 bases at V and 0 bases at J, with 16 bases between. The CDR3 is made up of 18 amino acids. The CDR3 spells CASSPRRSAEANTGELFF. The CDR3 DNA sequence: TGTGCCAGCTCACCAAGGAGATCAGCCGAGGCGAACACCGGGGAGCTGTTTTTT.

The chain carries TRBV2 and TRBJ2-7; no definite D call. The length of the CDR3 is 13 residues. Germline V gene sequence: CDR1 SNHLY, CDR2 FYNNEI. The V end lost 2 bases, the J end lost 4 bases, and 9 bases lay between the germline ends. Here the CDR3 reads CASSETTYYEQYF. CDR3 sequence (DNA): TGTGCCAGCAGTGAAACGACATATTACGAGCAGTACTTC.

The V gene is TRBV9, the J gene TRBJ2-7; perhaps TRBD2 as D (6 bases). V dropped 4 bases and J dropped 3 bases, with 14 bases sitting between them. CDR3 length: 14 residues. The germline V gene encodes CDR1 SGDLS and CDR2 YYNGEE. The CDR3 DNA reads as TGTGCCAGCAGCCCACGGGACTCCCACTACGAGCAGTACTTC. As protein: CASSPRDSHYEQYF.

The gene calls are TRBV14 and TRBJ1-1; D is ambiguous. The V gene lost 0 bases and the J gene lost 1 base, with 9 bases spanning the gap. Germline-derived CDR1 and CDR2 are SGHDN and FVKESK. The CDR3 has 15 amino acids. DNA of the CDR3: TGTGCCAGCAGCCAAGATCCGGGGAGGAACACTGAAGCTTTCTTT. This codes for CASSQDPGRNTEAFF.

The CDR3 coding sequence is TGTGCCAGCAGTGCATTCCCGGGGGGGACTGGAAACACCATATATTTT. Its translation: CASSAFPGGTGNTIYF. This chain joins TRBV6-1 and TRBJ1-3, with D perhaps TRBD1 (5 bases). The germline V and J ends were trimmed by 4 bases and 2 bases, with 15 bases remaining between them. The CDR3 extends over 16 amino acids. CDR1 MNHNS and CDR2 SASEGT come from the germline V gene.

The rearrangement links TRBV12-3 or TRBV12-4 to TRBJ1-1; D ambiguous. The CDR3 is made up of 12 amino acids. Trimming took off 3 bases at V and 4 bases at J, with 6 bases between the two ends. The CDR3 spells CASSFPGTEAFF. CDR3 in DNA: TGTGCCAGCAGTTTCCCCGGCACTGAAGCTTTCTTT.

This clone has a handful of counts. This chain uses TRBV9 with TRBJ1-3; D is ambiguous. Trimming cost V 3 bases and J 0 bases, with 10 bases left between them. Germline V gene lookup returns CDR1 SGDLS and CDR2 YYNGEE. This CDR3 is built from 15 residues. For the CDR3, the DNA is TGTGCCAGCAGCGCCAGCGGTCGCTCTGGAAACACCATATATTTT. Translating gives CASSASGRSGNTIYF.

The V and J genes are TRBV11-1 and TRBJ1-3; D is undetermined. The V end was cut by 1 base, the J end by 4 bases, with 11 bases between. Germline CDR1 SGHAT, CDR2 FQDESV (reference sequence). CDR3 length: 15 amino acids. The CDR3 region has the DNA TGTGCCAGCAGCTTAGACGCGGTATCCGGAAACACCATATATTTT. Protein: CASSLDAVSGNTIYF. The variable domain in full, with the rest retrieved from reference TRBV11-1 and TRBJ1-3, is EAEVAQSPRYKITEKSQAVAFWCDPISGHATLYWYRQILGQGPELLVQFQDESVVDDSQLPKDRFSAERLKGVDSTLKIQPAELGDSAMYLCASSLDAVSGNTIYFGEGSWLTVV.

This rearrangement joins TRBV5-5 to TRBJ2-1; D uncertain. The CDR3 has 13 amino acids. CDR1 and CDR2 (germline): SGHKS, YYEKEE (reference sequence). V shed 0 bases and J shed 10 bases, with 11 bases lying between them. The CDR3 region is CASSLAGRTEQFF. DNA for the CDR3: TGTGCCAGCAGCTTGGCTGGTAGAACGGAGCAGTTCTTC.

The chain carries TRBV13 and TRBJ2-2; TRBD1 matches 8 bases. The CDR3 loop spans 15 amino acids. Per the germline V gene, CDR1 is PRHDT and CDR2 is FYEKMQ (reference sequence). J was trimmed by 1 base and V by 3 bases; bases with no gene match: 1. CDR3 protein: CASSFDRGNTGELFF. CDR3 DNA: TGTGCCAGCAGCTTTGACAGGGGGAACACCGGGGAGCTGTTTTTT. The complete variable domain, with remaining parts taken from reference TRBV13 and TRBJ2-2, reads AAGVIQSPRHLIKEKRETATLKCYPIPRHDTVYWYQQGPGQDPQFLISFYEKMQSDKGSIPDRFSAQQFSDYHSELNMSSLELGDSALYFCASSFDRGNTGELFFGEGSRLTVL.

V gene TRBV1 combines with J gene TRBJ2-7; TRBD1, the table's D call, lacks a check against the DNA. TRBV1 is deemed a pseudogene. The CDR3 sequence is 15 residues long. The CDR3 spells CTSSQERDRDYEQYF. CDR3 nucleotide sequence: TGCACCAGCAGCCAAGAACGCGACAGGGACTACGAGCAGTACTTC.

The CDR3 nucleotides are TGCGCCAGCAGCCCCCACCGGGACAGGGACTCCTACGAGCAGTACTTC. Protein product: CASSPHRDRDSYEQYF. This rearrangement joins TRBV4-1 to TRBJ2-7; TRBD1 agrees at 9 bases. Germline values: CDR1 MGHRA, CDR2 YSYEKL. Trimming at V came to 4 bases and at J to 0 bases, leaving 7 bases not matched to a gene. The CDR3 spans 16 residues.

The chain is built from TRBV6-5 and TRBJ2-1, with D possibly being TRBD1 (8 bases). The CDR3 length is 13 residues. V lost 11 bases and J 4 bases, leaving 15 bases between the germline ends. Germline values: CDR1 MNHEY, CDR2 SVGAGI. The CDR3 DNA is TGTGCCGGCAACAGGGGGGGTTACAATGAGCAGTTCTTC. This sequence encodes CAGNRGGYNEQFF.

The genes are TRBV7-9 and TRBJ2-7; 10 nucleotides align to TRBD2. Germline V CDR1 and CDR2: SEHNR, FQNEAQ (reference sequence). This CDR3 is 14 amino acids long. After removal of 5 bases from V and 3 bases from J, the junction contained 4 bases not matched to a gene. The CDR3 spells CASSPKREGYEQYF. CDR3 coding DNA: TGTGCCAGCAGCCCCAAGCGGGAGGGCTACGAGCAGTACTTC.

This clone was found a few times. The chain links TRBV3-1 (or the pseudogene TRBV3-2) to TRBJ2-5, with 9 bases lining up with TRBD1. The CDR3 spans 14 residues. In germline, CDR1 is LGHDT, CDR2 YNNKEL (reference sequence). The V gene end was trimmed by 4 bases and the J gene end by 5 bases; junction bases not matched to a gene: 5. The CDR3 reads CASSPDRGYETQYF. DNA of the CDR3: TGTGCCAGCAGCCCCGACAGGGGGTATGAGACCCAGTACTTC.

The chain employs TRBV9 and TRBJ2-1, with 7 bases identical to TRBD1. Germline values: CDR1 SGDLS, CDR2 YYNGEE. Trimming removed 1 base from V and 10 bases from J; junction bases left unmatched: 14. There are 16 residues in the CDR3. The CDR3 DNA reads TGTGCCAGCAGCGTACCCGATGGACAGGCGCTGGGAGAGCAGTTCTTC. Translated: CASSVPDGQALGEQFF.

This clone was recorded a few times. J is TRBJ2-2 and V is TRBV6-4; 9 nucleotides match TRBD2. This CDR3 region has 17 residues. V lost 3 bases, J lost 3 bases, and 8 bases stayed unmatched. CDR1 and CDR2 (germline): MRHNA, SNTAGT. This CDR3 is CASSDSGVAGDTGELFF. The CDR3, as DNA: TGTGCCAGCAGTGATTCGGGGGTAGCGGGAGACACCGGGGAGCTGTTTTTT.

The chain uses TRBV4-1 and TRBJ2-2; maybe TRBD2 (5 bases). This CDR3 region has 15 residues. The V gene's germline CDR1 is MGHRA and CDR2 YSYEKL. V gave up 8 bases and J gave up 3 bases, with 16 bases separating them. In nucleotides, the CDR3 is TGCGCCAGCGGCGGAGGTCACGGGGACACCGGGGAGCTGTTTTTT. Translated, it gives CASGGGHGDTGELFF.

This chain connects TRBV20-1 to TRBJ1-4; D is unresolved. The CDR3 has 11 residues. Germline V CDR1 and CDR2: DFQATT, SNEGSKA (reference sequence). Between the trimmed V and J ends, which lost 0 bases and 11 bases, there was a span of 7 bases. In DNA, the CDR3 is TGCAGTGCTAGAGACCAGACTAAACTGTTTTTT. This sequence encodes CSARDQTKLFF.

The chain carries TRBV27 and TRBJ2-7; the match to TRBD1 covers 11 bases. Germline V lookup: CDR1 MNHEY, CDR2 SMNVEV (reference sequence). J was trimmed by 7 bases and V by 7 bases; bases with no gene match: 12. The CDR3 runs to 15 residues. CDR3 protein: CASIAGTGGLGEQYF. The CDR3 nucleotides are TGTGCCAGCATCGCCGGGACAGGGGGGTTGGGGGAGCAGTACTTC.

The chain is built from TRBV18 and TRBJ2-7; D may be TRBD1 (6 bases). Germline V lookup: CDR1 KGHSH, CDR2 LQKENI. The CDR3 runs 14 residues. Trimming took 6 bases from V and 4 from J, leaving 16 bases between them. CDR3 nucleotide sequence: TGTGCCAGCTCGTCCCCAGACAGGAGGTACGAGCAGTACTTC. Amino acid sequence: CASSSPDRRYEQYF.